The clone carrying this T cell receptor beta chain was counted only a few times. The data originate from a study of technical replicates of blood from several donors. V lost 3 bases and J lost 8; bases outside the gene matches: 10. The CDR3 is 15 amino acids. Germline CDR1 and CDR2: SGDLS and YYNGEE. TCRdb keeps only in-frame clones here, not all; method: immunoSEQ multiplex PCR. This table holds about 100,000 clones, 90% to 95% found once. This rearrangement joins TRBV9 to TRBJ2-2; 7 bases line up with TRBD2. Sequencing was performed on T cells isolated from PBMCs. This receptor was obtained from a human donor in good health. The CDR3 DNA reads as TGTGCCAGCAGCGCCCGGGACTATTTGTTGGGGGAGCTGTTTTTT. Protein product: CASSARDYLLGELFF.